The 20 T cell receptor beta chains given below trace back to one sample, sequenced in a study of T cells after yellow fever vaccination. TCRdb reprocessed the 5' RACE reads via MiXCR and lists one record per CDR3 protein. The sample yields around 230,000 distinct CDR3 sequences, roughly 6.2% seen once. The input for sequencing was CD4+ T cells sorted from PBMCs, taken on the day of the yellow fever booster vaccination. Receptors were obtained from a man between 25 and 39 years old who received the YFV17D yellow fever vaccine.

This chain uses TRBV20-1 with TRBJ2-3; D gene ambiguous. Germline-derived CDR1 and CDR2 are DFQATT and SNEGSKA (reference sequence). This CDR3 is 13 amino acids long. V was shortened by 6 bases and J by 5 bases, with 15 bases between the two germline ends. The CDR3 DNA reads as TGCAGTGCGTCACGATCCAGAGAAGATACGCAGTATTTT. Translating gives CSASRSREDTQYF.

The rearrangement joins TRBV11-2 to TRBJ2-3; D is ambiguous. The germline gives CDR1 SGHAT, CDR2 FQNNGV. The CDR3 sequence is 16 residues long. The ends were cut back, 5 bases at V and 2 bases at J, with 17 bases in the middle. The CDR3 nucleotides read TGTGCCAGCAGCGCCCTTTTCGGGTTTACCACAGATACGCAGTATTTT. Protein product: CASSALFGFTTDTQYF.

This clonotype was counted ten times or more. The V and J genes are TRBV5-1 and TRBJ2-2, with 7 bases that match TRBD1. The CDR3 consists of 15 residues. Losses at the gene ends were 2 bases for V and 7 bases for J; bases not matched to a gene: 8. Per the germline V gene, CDR1 is SGHRS and CDR2 is YFSETQ. The CDR3 nucleotides read TGCGCCAGCAGCTTACGACAGGGTTCTGACGGGGAGCTGTTTTTT. Translating it yields CASSLRQGSDGELFF.

The chain combines TRBV5-5 with TRBJ2-7, with 8 bases lining up with TRBD2. Trimming cost V 0 bases and J 1 base; bases outside gene matches: 3. This CDR3 comprises 15 residues. Per germline, CDR1 SGHKS and CDR2 YYEKEE (reference sequence). CDR3 amino acids: CASSLALADSYEQYF. For the CDR3, the DNA is TGTGCCAGCAGCTTGGCACTAGCGGATTCCTACGAGCAGTACTTC.

In its sample, this clonotype was seen many times. The rearrangement uses TRBV5-1 and TRBJ1-1, with D possibly being TRBD1 (5 bases). Germline V gives CDR1 SGHRS, CDR2 YFSETQ. The V gene lost 0 bases and the J gene lost 1 base, with 10 bases spanning the gap. This CDR3 has 15 residues. CDR3 in DNA: TGCGCCAGCAGCTTGGAGTCAGGGAGGAACACTGAAGCTTTCTTT. Protein: CASSLESGRNTEAFF.

This chain connects TRBV7-2 to TRBJ1-1; the D is unclear. Germline lookup yields CDR1 SGHTA and CDR2 FQGNSA. The length of the CDR3 is 15 residues. V was pared by 1 base and J by 3 bases, with 12 bases between. The CDR3 sequence: CASSLGQMGDTEAFF. For the CDR3, the DNA is TGTGCCAGCAGCTTAGGCCAGATGGGTGACACTGAAGCTTTCTTT.

This clonotype has ten or more counts. V gene TRBV20-1 combines with J gene TRBJ2-3; D is ambiguous. Trimming took off 1 base at V and 0 bases at J, with 14 bases between the two ends. CDR1 DFQATT and CDR2 SNEGSKA come from the germline V gene (reference sequence). The CDR3 is made up of 16 amino acids. CDR3 sequence (DNA): TGCAGTGCTAGAGGCGCCCCCCATGGGAGCACAGATACGCAGTATTTT. Amino acid sequence: CSARGAPHGSTDTQYF.

This clonotype has a handful of counts. The gene calls are TRBV9 and TRBJ2-2, with TRBD1 as a possible D gene (5 bases). The length of the CDR3 is 16 residues. CDR1 and CDR2 (germline): SGDLS, YYNGEE. Trimming took 5 bases from V and 3 from J, leaving 17 bases between them. The CDR3 DNA is TGTGCCAGCAGTCCCACGTCAGGGAAAGACACCGGGGAGCTGTTTTTT. Translated, it gives CASSPTSGKDTGELFF.

This clonotype was observed a handful of times. The V and J genes are TRBV6-5 and TRBJ1-2; TRBD1 matches at 11 bases. The ends lost 4 bases at V and 0 bases at J; junction bases unmatched: 4. This CDR3 has 16 amino acids. Germline CDR1 and CDR2: MNHEY and SVGAGI. CDR3 DNA: TGTGCCAGCAGTTCTCCGGGACAGGGGGCTAACTATGGCTACACCTTC. The encoded protein is CASSSPGQGANYGYTF.

V is TRBV18 and J is TRBJ1-2, with 7 bases lining up with TRBD1. Losses at the gene ends were 3 bases for V and 4 bases for J; bases not matched to a gene: 5. The CDR3 extends over 14 amino acids. Germline loops: CDR1 KGHSH, CDR2 LQKENI. CDR3 bases: TGTGCCAGCTCACCCGACAGGGAGTTCTATGGCTACACCTTC. Its protein is CASSPDREFYGYTF.

This clonotype was counted between two and nine times. The rearrangement links TRBV20-1 to TRBJ2-3; maybe TRBD1 (6 bases). The CDR3 contains 13 residues. V lost 0 bases and J 4 bases, leaving 8 bases between the germline ends. Germline values: CDR1 DFQATT, CDR2 SNEGSKA (reference sequence). CDR3: CSARERQADTQYF. CDR3 in DNA: TGCAGTGCTAGAGAGAGACAGGCAGATACGCAGTATTTT.

The chain combines TRBV27 with TRBJ2-3, with 9 bases identical to TRBD1. The CDR3 covers 15 residues. After removal of 10 bases from V and 4 bases from J, the junction contained 12 bases not matched to a gene. CDR1 MNHEY and CDR2 SMNVEV come from the germline V gene (reference sequence). The CDR3 here is CATRRDREFADTQYF. The CDR3, as DNA: TGTGCCACACGGAGGGACAGGGAATTTGCAGATACGCAGTATTTT.

The V gene is TRBV7-2, the J gene TRBJ2-4; 7 bases are shared with TRBD2. This CDR3 contains 17 residues. CDR1 SGHTA and CDR2 FQGNSA come from the germline V gene. V shed 0 bases and J 3 bases; nucleotides not matched to a gene: 8. CDR3: CASSLAGEGRSKNIQYF. In DNA, the CDR3 is TGTGCCAGCAGCTTAGCCGGGGAGGGCCGGAGCAAAAACATTCAGTACTTC. The full variable domain, with the rest looked up from reference TRBV7-2 and TRBJ2-4, is GAGVSQSPSNKVTEKGKDVELRCDPISGHTALYWYRQSLGQGLEFLIYFQGNSAPDKSGLPSDRFSAERTGGSVSTLTIQRTQQEDSAVYLCASSLAGEGRSKNIQYFGAGTRLSVL.

In this sample, this clonotype turned up a few times. The V call is TRBV5-1, the J call TRBJ2-1; D gene uncertain. The germline gives CDR1 SGHRS, CDR2 YFSETQ. The CDR3 has 13 amino acids. V was shortened by 4 bases and J by 8 bases, with 13 bases between the two germline ends. The CDR3 region has the DNA TGCGCCAGCAGCGAGGTTCAGGTCTATGAGCAGTTCTTC. It translates to CASSEVQVYEQFF.

Notes on this clonotype: A read error may be the cause here, since a much bigger clone is one base away. The CDR3 sequence: CASSLMSPPDTQYF. The CDR3 DNA is TGCGCCAGCAGCTTGATGTCCCCACCAGATACGCAGTATTTT. The rearrangement joins TRBV5-1 to TRBJ2-3; D remains unclear. The length of the CDR3 is 14 residues. Germline lookup yields CDR1 SGHRS and CDR2 YFSETQ. The germline V and J ends were trimmed by 1 base and 4 bases, with 10 bases remaining between them. Full variable domain (outside the CDR3, taken from reference TRBV5-1 and TRBJ2-3): KAGVTQTPRYLIKTRGQQVTLSCSPISGHRSVSWYQQTPGQGLQFLFEYFSETQRNKGNFPGRFSGRQFSNSRSEMNVSTLELGDSALYLCASSLMSPPDTQYFGPGTRLTVL.

For this clonotype: Relative to the germline gene, one junction end is altered; a read error may explain this. In nucleotides, the CDR3 is TGTGCCATCAGCCCCGGGCTACTCTACGAGCAGTACTTC. It specifies CAISPGLLYEQYF. The chain is built from TRBV5-6 and TRBJ2-7; no clear D gene. Germline V lookup: CDR1 SGHDT, CDR2 YYEEEE. This CDR3 is 13 amino acids long. Drawing the rest from reference TRBV5-6 and TRBJ2-7, the complete variable domain is DAGVTQSPTHLIKTRGQQVTLRCSPKSGHDTVSWYQQALGQGPQFIFQYYEEEERQRGNFPDRFSGHQFPNYSSELNVNALLLGDSALYLCAISPGLLYEQYFGPGTRLTVT.

The chain has TRBV18 and TRBJ2-4; D is possibly TRBD1 (6 bases). The CDR3 spans 14 residues. Trimming removed 4 bases at V and 5 bases at J, with 12 bases between. Germline lookup yields CDR1 KGHSH and CDR2 LQKENI. CDR3 DNA sequence: TGTGCCAGCTCACTTGCAGGGGACGAAAACATTCAGTACTTC. Translated: CASSLAGDENIQYF.

This clonotype was recorded at least ten times. This chain uses TRBV20-1 with TRBJ2-3, with D maybe TRBD2 (5 bases). The CDR3 is 13 residues long. Looked up from germline, CDR1 is DFQATT and CDR2 is SNEGSKA (reference sequence). The V and J ends lost 6 bases and 2 bases respectively, with 12 bases between them. CDR3 loop: CSATRGDTDTQYF. In DNA form, the CDR3 reads TGCAGTGCCACCCGGGGTGACACAGATACGCAGTATTTT.

This clonotype was seen only a few times. The genes are TRBV18 and TRBJ2-7; D not certain. The V end lost 6 bases, the J end lost 4 bases, and 16 bases lay between the germline ends. The CDR3 spans 14 residues. Per germline, CDR1 KGHSH and CDR2 LQKENI. The CDR3: CASSQNPNGYEQYF. The CDR3 DNA reads as TGTGCCAGCTCCCAAAACCCAAATGGATACGAGCAGTACTTC.

The rearrangement uses TRBV20-1 and TRBJ2-7; no clear D. Between the trimmed V and J ends, which lost 5 bases and 6 bases, there was a span of 8 bases. This CDR3 comprises 10 residues. The germline CDR1 and CDR2 sequences are DFQATT and SNEGSKA (reference sequence). CDR3 protein: CSAGSAEQYF. CDR3 coding DNA: TGCAGTGCTGGTAGTGCCGAGCAGTACTTC.